These 23 T cell receptor beta chains originate from one sample sequenced in a study of blood T cell repertoires in COVID-19. Using immunoSEQ multiplex PCR, the repertoire was profiled, and TCRdb retains in-frame clones only, with some absent. This sample has 350,000 to 400,000 clones, with roughly 87% found just once. Sequenced sample: PBMCs or T cells enriched from blood (not recorded which). The receptors shown here come from a woman aged 30 to 39 who had recovered from COVID-19.

The V gene is TRBV6-5, the J gene TRBJ1-1, with 9 bases matching TRBD1. Germline lookup yields CDR1 MNHEY and CDR2 SVGAGI. CDR3 length: 14 residues. Germline trimming cut 6 bases from V and 3 bases from J; bases unmatched to any gene: 5. The CDR3 DNA is TGTGCCAGCAGCCGCACAGGGGGCGACACTGAAGCTTTCTTT. This gives the protein CASSRTGGDTEAFF.

J is TRBJ1-5 and V is TRBV19; TRBD1 is a possible D gene (5 bases). Germline V gene sequence: CDR1 LNHDA, CDR2 SQIVND (reference sequence). The CDR3 is 14 residues long. V was cut by 3 bases and J by 5 bases, with 11 bases left in between. The CDR3 protein is CASSIEGADQPQHF. The CDR3 coding sequence is TGTGCCAGTAGTATTGAAGGGGCCGATCAGCCCCAGCATTTT.

This chain uses TRBV18 with TRBJ1-2; D possibly corresponds to TRBD1 (5 bases). Trimming pared 3 bases from V and 6 bases from J, leaving 20 bases between. From germline, CDR1 is KGHSH and CDR2 LQKENI. This CDR3 contains 16 residues. CDR3 region: CASSPQWGGSSDGYTF. The CDR3, as DNA: TGTGCCAGCTCACCGCAGTGGGGGGGTAGCTCGGATGGCTACACCTTC.

A word on this clone: Sequence at one end of the junction differs from germline and may be a read error. The chain links TRBV9 to TRBJ2-2; possibly TRBD1 for D (6 bases). This CDR3 has 16 residues. Germline CDR1 and CDR2: SGDLS and YYNGEE. The CDR3 DNA sequence: TGTGCCAGCAGCCCCCCAGGACAGTCGGGCACCCGGGAGCTGTTTTTT. It encodes CASSPPGQSGTRELFF.

The chain couples TRBV4-1 to TRBJ1-6; possibly TRBD1 for D (6 bases). V lost 0 bases, J lost 7 bases, and 16 bases lay in between. This CDR3 has 17 residues. Germline values: CDR1 MGHRA, CDR2 YSYEKL. DNA for the CDR3: TGCGCCAGCAGCCAAGAACAGGGTTTAGTTCCAAATTCACCCCTCCACTTT. Its protein product is CASSQEQGLVPNSPLHF.

V and J are TRBV6-5 and TRBJ1-1, with D perhaps matching TRBD1 (6 bases). Germline lookup yields CDR1 MNHEY and CDR2 SVGAGI. This CDR3 is 15 amino acids long. The V and J ends lost 5 bases and 2 bases respectively, with 15 bases between them. The CDR3 DNA reads as TGTGCCAGCAGTCCCCGAACAGGGTCAAACACTGAAGCTTTCTTT. This sequence encodes CASSPRTGSNTEAFF.

The sample holds one count of this clone. The rearrangement links TRBV3-1 (or the pseudogene TRBV3-2) to TRBJ2-1; 9 bases align to TRBD2. The CDR3 extends over 17 amino acids. The V segment lost 1 base and the J segment 4 bases; nucleotides outside the gene matches: 8. Germline CDR1 LGHDT, CDR2 YNNKEL (reference sequence). The CDR3 DNA reads as TGTGCCAGCAGCCAAGTACTAAGCGGGGGGAGATACAATGAGCAGTTCTTC. Protein: CASSQVLSGGRYNEQFF.

This clone was seen a single time. The chain carries TRBV5-1 and TRBJ1-2; D might be TRBD1 (6 bases). CDR1 is SGHRS and CDR2 is YFSETQ in the germline V gene. V dropped 2 bases and J dropped 4 bases, with 9 bases sitting between them. The CDR3 has 13 amino acids. The CDR3 region is CASSFEQGYGYTF. Here the CDR3 DNA reads TGCGCCAGCAGCTTTGAACAGGGCTATGGCTACACCTTC.

This chain joins TRBV7-8 and TRBJ1-4; D is ambiguous. Looked up from germline, CDR1 is SGHVS and CDR2 is FQNEAQ. Trimming left V 5 bases short and J 0 bases short, with 13 bases between. The CDR3 extends over 16 amino acids. This chain's CDR3 is CASSPSRLATNEKLFF. In nucleotides, the CDR3 is TGTGCCAGCAGCCCGTCCCGTCTTGCAACTAATGAAAAACTGTTTTTT.

This clone was counted a single time. This chain uses TRBV7-2 with TRBJ1-6; D not certain. V was trimmed by 1 base and J by 7 bases, leaving 11 bases between them. The CDR3 is 15 amino acids. CDR1 and CDR2 (germline): SGHTA, FQGNSA. Here the CDR3 DNA reads TGTGCCAGCAGCTTAGGGGAGCTCCCCAATTCACCCCTCCACTTT. As protein: CASSLGELPNSPLHF.

The J gene is TRBJ2-1, the V gene TRBV18, with 9 bases matching TRBD1. The CDR3 length is 16 residues. The V gene's germline CDR1 is KGHSH and CDR2 LQKENI. The V gene end was trimmed by 3 bases and the J gene end by 8 bases; junction bases not matched to a gene: 11. As DNA, the CDR3 is TGTGCCAGCTCACCTATCCGGGACAGGGTTATCGATGAGCAGTTCTTC. It specifies CASSPIRDRVIDEQFF.

CDR3 loop: CASSGQGSGRAEYNEQFF. The CDR3 coding sequence is TGTGCCAGCAGTGGGCAGGGTAGCGGGAGGGCAGAGTACAATGAGCAGTTCTTC. The V call is TRBV2, the J call TRBJ2-1, with 11 bases that match TRBD2. This CDR3 spans 18 amino acids. Per the germline V gene, CDR1 is SNHLY and CDR2 is FYNNEI. After removal of 4 bases from V and 4 bases from J, the junction contained 12 bases not matched to a gene.

The chain couples TRBV30 to TRBJ1-2; a possible D gene is TRBD1 (6 bases). Trimming pared 0 bases from V and 6 bases from J, leaving 14 bases between. Germline V gene sequence: CDR1 GTSNPN, CDR2 SVGIG (reference sequence). The CDR3 has 14 amino acids. The DNA of the CDR3 is TGTGCCTGGAGTGTGCAGGGGCCTTCGGATGGCTACACCTTC. Its protein is CAWSVQGPSDGYTF.

The rearrangement uses TRBV7-8 and TRBJ1-4; tentative D call: TRBD1 (6 bases). There are 13 residues in the CDR3. Trimming shortened V by 7 bases and J by 5 bases, and 11 bases separated the two germline ends. Germline-derived CDR1 and CDR2 are SGHVS and FQNEAQ. The CDR3 sequence: CASMRGGNEKLFF. Here the CDR3 DNA reads TGTGCCAGCATGAGGGGGGGCAATGAAAAACTGTTTTTT. The whole variable domain, filled in from reference TRBV7-8 and TRBJ1-4, reads GAGVSQSPRYKVAKRGQDVALRCDPISGHVSLFWYQQALGQGPEFLTYFQNEAQLDKSGLPSDRFFAERPEGSVSTLKIQRTQQEDSAVYLCASMRGGNEKLFFGSGTQLSVL.

The gene calls are TRBV28 and TRBJ2-1; TRBD2 matches 7 bases. The CDR3 is 14 residues long. In germline, CDR1 is MDHEN, CDR2 SYDVKM. V shed 4 bases, J shed 4 bases, and the junction held 4 bases outside the gene matches. The CDR3 loop reads CASSSSGLYNEQFF. CDR3 DNA: TGTGCCAGCAGTTCTAGCGGCCTATACAATGAGCAGTTCTTC.

The chain combines TRBV6-5 with TRBJ2-7; 8 nucleotides line up with TRBD1. Germline V lookup: CDR1 MNHEY, CDR2 SVGAGI. V trimming: 6 bases; J trimming: 3 bases; junction bases outside the gene matches: 10. The CDR3 contains 15 residues. CDR3 DNA sequence: TGTGCCAGCAGAAACACCGGGACAGGTGACTACGAGCAGTACTTC. It translates to CASRNTGTGDYEQYF.

The chain uses TRBV10-1 and TRBJ1-2, with D maybe TRBD1 (5 bases). The germline V gene has CDR1 WNHNN and CDR2 SYGVQD (reference sequence). The CDR3 loop spans 14 amino acids. The DNA for the CDR3 is TGCGTCCAGCACCTACAGGCACCTCTCTATGGCTACACCTTC. Translating it yields CVQHLQAPLYGYTF.

J is TRBJ2-7 and V is TRBV6-5; tentatively, D is TRBD2 (5 bases). Germline V lookup: CDR1 MNHEY, CDR2 SVGAGI. This CDR3 is built from 13 residues. V gave up 6 bases and J gave up 2 bases, with 11 bases separating them. CDR3 sequence: CASSFSGTYEQYF. The CDR3 nucleotides are TGTGCCAGCAGCTTTTCGGGAACCTACGAGCAGTACTTC.

The chain combines TRBV5-3 with TRBJ1-2; D remains ambiguous. TRBV5-3 is assigned to the ORF class and has an uncertain function. CDR3 size: 14 residues. Deletions cut 0 bases from V and 2 bases from J, with 8 bases between. DNA of the CDR3: TGTGCCAGAAGCTTGGACAGAGTGAACTATGGCTACACCTTC. Encoded protein: CARSLDRVNYGYTF.

The chain couples TRBV28 to TRBJ1-1, with D perhaps TRBD1 (6 bases). Germline lookup yields CDR1 MDHEN and CDR2 SYDVKM. Trimming shortened V by 0 bases and J by 3 bases, and 23 bases separated the two germline ends. The CDR3 covers 19 residues. The CDR3 sequence: CASSLWDQTGGKGDTEAFF. In DNA form, the CDR3 reads TGTGCCAGCAGTTTATGGGACCAAACCGGGGGGAAGGGGGACACTGAAGCTTTCTTT.

The rearrangement joins TRBV9 to TRBJ1-2, with 10 bases that match TRBD1. CDR1 and CDR2 from the germline V gene are SGDLS and YYNGEE. This CDR3 spans 15 amino acids. V dropped 4 bases and J dropped 4; count of bases not matched to a gene: 7. The CDR3 here is CASSPGDRGGYGYTF. The CDR3 DNA sequence: TGTGCCAGCAGCCCGGGGGACAGGGGTGGCTATGGCTACACCTTC.

This rearrangement joins TRBV4-1 to TRBJ2-2, with a tentative D call TRBD2 (5 bases). CDR3 size: 18 residues. Germline CDR1 MGHRA, CDR2 YSYEKL. Trimming pared 4 bases from V and 3 bases from J, leaving 21 bases between. The CDR3 is CASSPTRQRVGDTGELFF. The CDR3, as DNA: TGCGCCAGCAGCCCTACCCGGCAGAGGGTTGGGGACACCGGGGAGCTGTTTTTT.

The chain links TRBV12-3 or TRBV12-4 to TRBJ1-2; D not resolved. The CDR3 length is 12 residues. The ends were cut back, 5 bases at V and 9 bases at J, with 13 bases in the middle. DNA for the CDR3: TGTGCCAGCAGTAACCGGGAGCCGAGCTACACCTTC. Translation gives CASSNREPSYTF.